A single sample is the source of the 22 T cell receptor beta chains below, sequenced in a study of long-term antiretroviral therapy in people with HIV. With survey level as its setting, the immunoSEQ assay was v3.0. Only in-frame clones appear in the TCRdb table, and some are missing; sequencing was by immunoSEQ multiplex PCR. This sample has 25,000 or so clones, with 93% found just once. The sequencing used unsorted PBMCs, collected 6.2 years after starting antiretroviral therapy. Receptors were obtained from a middle-aged man with HIV.

This clone was seen only once. The chain employs TRBV7-9 and TRBJ2-5; the D is unclear. This CDR3 is built from 12 residues. Germline CDR1 is SEHNR and CDR2 is FQNEAQ (reference sequence). V was pared by 4 bases and J by 7 bases, with 10 bases between. CDR3 nucleotide sequence: TGTGCCAGCAGCTCCTCGTGGGGGACCCAGTACTTC. Translated: CASSSSWGTQYF.

This chain uses TRBV11-2 with TRBJ1-3; D is perhaps TRBD1 (6 bases). The CDR3 is made up of 16 amino acids. V was clipped by 5 bases and J by 0 bases, with 14 bases between them. Germline V gene data show CDR1 as SGHAT and CDR2 as FQNNGV. Here the CDR3 reads CASSTDRAFSGNTIYF. CDR3 DNA: TGTGCCAGCAGCACGGACAGAGCTTTCTCTGGAAACACCATATATTTT. Combining the CDR3 with reference TRBV11-2 and TRBJ1-3 gives the whole variable domain EAGVAQSPRYKIIEKRQSVAFWCNPISGHATLYWYQQILGQGPKLLIQFQNNGVVDDSQLPKDRFSAERLKGVDSTLKIQPAKLEDSAVYLCASSTDRAFSGNTIYFGEGSWLTVV.

J is TRBJ1-4 and V is TRBV5-1; 7 bases align to TRBD1. V lost 4 bases to trimming and J lost 4 bases; unmatched junction nucleotides: 10. CDR1 and CDR2 (germline): SGHRS, YFSETQ. This CDR3 region has 16 residues. In DNA form, the CDR3 reads TGCGCCAGCAGCCCACTCGGACAGGCCGATAATGAAAAACTGTTTTTT. It is translated as CASSPLGQADNEKLFF. The whole variable domain, remainder taken from reference TRBV5-1 and TRBJ1-4, is KAGVTQTPRYLIKTRGQQVTLSCSPISGHRSVSWYQQTPGQGLQFLFEYFSETQRNKGNFPGRFSGRQFSNSRSEMNVSTLELGDSALYLCASSPLGQADNEKLFFGSGTQLSVL.

The chain recombines TRBV5-5 with TRBJ2-7, with a tentative D call TRBD1 (6 bases). Germline V gives CDR1 SGHKS, CDR2 YYEKEE (reference sequence). The CDR3 is 14 amino acids. Trimming shortened V by 4 bases and J by 2 bases, and 13 bases separated the two germline ends. The CDR3 DNA follows: TGTGCCAGCAGCCTGACAGGCCGCCCCTACGAGCAGTACTTC. Translation gives CASSLTGRPYEQYF.

J is TRBJ2-7 and V is TRBV7-8, with D perhaps matching TRBD2 (6 bases). This CDR3 contains 14 residues. Trimming cost V 0 bases and J 2 bases, with 8 bases left between them. The V gene's germline CDR1 is SGHVS and CDR2 FQNEAQ. The CDR3 region is CASSLAGGAYEQYF. The CDR3 DNA reads as TGTGCCAGCAGCTTAGCGGGCGGGGCCTACGAGCAGTACTTC.

The rearrangement links TRBV2 to TRBJ2-1, with TRBD2 identical over 7 bases. Losses at the gene ends were 8 bases for V and 12 bases for J; bases not matched to a gene: 10. Per the germline V gene, CDR1 is SNHLY and CDR2 is FYNNEI. There are 12 residues in the CDR3. In nucleotides, the CDR3 is TGTGCCAGCCGATCGGACTCGGGAGGGCAGTTCTTC. It yields the protein CASRSDSGGQFF.

The gene calls are TRBV19 and TRBJ2-1; 10 bases are shared with TRBD2. Germline V gene data show CDR1 as LNHDA and CDR2 as SQIVND (reference sequence). The CDR3 runs 17 residues. The trim removed 5 bases at V and 8 bases at J, leaving 15 bases unmatched. CDR3 in DNA: TGTGCCAGTAGTGCCTCCCCAGCGGGAGGGGGTTTATATGAGCAGTTCTTC. Amino acid sequence: CASSASPAGGGLYEQFF.

CDR3 loop: CATPRGNEQFF. CDR3 bases: TGTGCCACCCCGAGGGGGAATGAGCAGTTCTTC. This rearrangement joins TRBV28 to TRBJ2-1; perhaps TRBD1 as D (6 bases). Germline loops: CDR1 MDHEN, CDR2 SYDVKM. CDR3 size: 11 residues. V lost 10 bases and J 7 bases, leaving 11 bases between the germline ends.

The chain joins TRBV6-6 to TRBJ2-5; weak D call: TRBD2 (5 bases). Germline loops: CDR1 MNHNY, CDR2 SVGAGI (reference sequence). The V end lost 2 bases, the J end lost 7 bases, and 11 bases lay between the germline ends. The CDR3 covers 13 residues. This CDR3 reads CASSYDRTATQYF. CDR3 nucleotides: TGTGCCAGCAGTTACGACCGGACTGCGACCCAGTACTTC.

The CDR3 DNA is TGTGCCTGGAGTGTAAGCAATGGCTACACCTTC. It is translated as CAWSVSNGYTF. V gene TRBV30 combines with J gene TRBJ1-2; unclear D gene. V was shortened by 0 bases and J by 6 bases, with 5 bases between the two germline ends. Germline values: CDR1 GTSNPN, CDR2 SVGIG (reference sequence). This CDR3 has 11 residues.

The rearrangement uses TRBV5-5 and TRBJ1-4, with 11 bases identical to TRBD1. The V and J ends lost 5 bases and 5 bases, in that order; junction bases with no gene match: 8. CDR1 SGHKS and CDR2 YYEKEE come from the germline V gene (reference sequence). CDR3 length: 16 amino acids. CDR3 nucleotides: TGTGCCAGCAGGGCGGGACAGGGGGGCTGGAATGAAAAACTGTTTTTT. Amino acids: CASRAGQGGWNEKLFF.

The chain has TRBV4-1 and TRBJ1-1; TRBD1 might be the D (5 bases). The CDR3 totals 16 residues. The V gene's germline CDR1 is MGHRA and CDR2 YSYEKL. Trimming stripped 0 bases from V and 0 bases from J, with 11 bases between. Here the CDR3 DNA reads TGCGCCAGCAGCCAAGATGGGGCAGGGCTGAACACTGAAGCTTTCTTT. Amino acid sequence: CASSQDGAGLNTEAFF.

The rearrangement links TRBV11-3 to TRBJ2-1; D possibly corresponds to TRBD2 (5 bases). The germline V gene encodes CDR1 SGHNT and CDR2 YENEEA. V lost 7 bases, J lost 4 bases, and 11 bases lay in between. CDR3 length: 13 residues. In nucleotides, the CDR3 is TGTGCCAGCAAGGGTCGGGATTACAATGAGCAGTTCTTC. Translating gives CASKGRDYNEQFF.

The chain joins TRBV27 to TRBJ2-7, with 12 bases aligning to TRBD1. Germline CDR1 is MNHEY and CDR2 is SMNVEV (reference sequence). The junction had 0 bases not matched to a gene; V was cut back by 3 bases and J by 0 bases. The CDR3 length is 15 residues. The CDR3: CASSLGQGASYEQYF. The CDR3 DNA reads as TGTGCCAGCAGTTTGGGACAGGGGGCCTCCTACGAGCAGTACTTC.

The sample holds a few counts of this clone. This rearrangement joins TRBV6-1 to TRBJ2-7; 8 bases fit TRBD2. Per germline, CDR1 MNHNS and CDR2 SASEGT. This CDR3 is built from 16 residues. Trimming took 0 bases from V and 4 from J; bases not matched to a gene: 8. CDR3: CASSEALSGGLYEQYF. CDR3 nucleotides: TGTGCCAGCAGTGAAGCACTAAGCGGGGGTCTGTACGAGCAGTACTTC.

V and J are TRBV7-2 and TRBJ2-7, with a possible D match to TRBD2 (5 bases). The CDR3 extends over 15 amino acids. Trimming stripped 0 bases from V and 3 bases from J, with 12 bases between. Germline assignment: CDR1 SGHTA and CDR2 FQGNSA. The CDR3 is CASSLADSFLYEQYF. The CDR3 DNA reads as TGTGCCAGCAGCTTAGCGGACTCTTTCCTCTACGAGCAGTACTTC. Full variable domain (missing parts from reference TRBV7-2 and TRBJ2-7): GAGVSQSPSNKVTEKGKDVELRCDPISGHTALYWYRQSLGQGLEFLIYFQGNSAPDKSGLPSDRFSAERTGGSVSTLTIQRTQQEDSAVYLCASSLADSFLYEQYFGPGTRLTVT.

The chain links TRBV6-5 to TRBJ2-6; D is ambiguous. The CDR3 spans 15 residues. The V end lost 0 bases, the J end lost 0 bases, and 3 bases lay between the germline ends. The germline CDR1 and CDR2 sequences are MNHEY and SVGAGI. Here the CDR3 reads CASSYSGSGANVLTF. Written as DNA, the CDR3 is TGTGCCAGCAGTTACTCGGGCTCTGGGGCCAACGTCCTGACTTTC.

The V call is TRBV9, the J call TRBJ2-3; TRBD2 matches at 16 bases. Germline V lookup: CDR1 SGDLS, CDR2 YYNGEE. V was clipped by 3 bases and J by 2 bases; unmatched bases: 6. This CDR3 has 18 residues. The CDR3 DNA follows: TGTGCCAGCAGCGCCCCGGGACTAGCGGGAGGGCTCACAGATACGCAGTATTTT. This translates into CASSAPGLAGGLTDTQYF. The whole variable domain, remainder taken from reference TRBV9 and TRBJ2-3, is DSGVTQTPKHLITATGQRVTLRCSPRSGDLSVYWYQQSLDQGLQFLIQYYNGEERAKGNILERFSAQQFPDLHSELNLSSLELGDSALYFCASSAPGLAGGLTDTQYFGPGTRLTVL.

The genes are TRBV5-1 and TRBJ2-3; TRBD2 is a possible D gene (5 bases). The V end was cut by 0 bases, the J end by 2 bases, with 10 bases between. The germline V gene has CDR1 SGHRS and CDR2 YFSETQ. The CDR3 has 15 residues. CDR3 DNA: TGCGCCAGCAGCTTGGCCCTAGCTGACACAGATACGCAGTATTTT. This encodes CASSLALADTDTQYF.

The chain is built from TRBV5-1 and TRBJ2-1; the D is unclear. V was clipped by 4 bases and J by 9 bases, with 17 bases between them. The length of the CDR3 is 14 residues. CDR1 and CDR2 (germline): SGHRS, YFSETQ. CDR3 in DNA: TGCGCCAGCAGCATTCGTCTTGATCGACTTGAGCAGTTCTTC. It is translated as CASSIRLDRLEQFF.

The chain employs TRBV18 and TRBJ1-5; 7 bases align to TRBD1. V shed 6 bases, J shed 3 bases, and the junction held 11 bases outside the gene matches. This CDR3 is built from 16 residues. The germline V gene encodes CDR1 KGHSH and CDR2 LQKENI. The CDR3 bases are TGTGCCAGCTCGGTCTCTTCGACAGGGAACAATCAGCCCCAGCATTTT. Residues: CASSVSSTGNNQPQHF. The variable domain in full, completed from reference TRBV18 and TRBJ1-5, reads NAGVMQNPRHLVRRRGQEARLRCSPMKGHSHVYWYRQLPEEGLKFMVYLQKENIIDESGMPKERFSAEFPKEGPSILRIQQVVRGDSAAYFCASSVSSTGNNQPQHFGDGTRLSIL.

V and J are TRBV9 and TRBJ2-1; a weak D match, TRBD2 (6 bases). This CDR3 is built from 15 residues. Germline V lookup: CDR1 SGDLS, CDR2 YYNGEE. Trimming removed 0 bases from V and 6 bases from J, with 13 bases in between. CDR3 DNA: TGTGCCAGCAGCGTAGGAAAACTAGCCGGCAATGAGCAGTTCTTC. It is translated as CASSVGKLAGNEQFF.